The entry below gives a single T cell receptor (beta chain) sequence along with its context. In its sample, this clonotype was seen a few times. No antigen is known for it. No base qualities exist here, and no much larger clone lies one base off it. The V and J ends are trimmed by 2 bases and 6 bases, leaving 13 bases between them. The CDR3, from cysteine to phenylalanine, totals 14 residues. Only the CDR3 portion is preserved as DNA: 42 bases, with reading frame beginning at the first base. The germline V gene yields MNHEY for CDR1 and SVGAGI for CDR2. Library preparation was by multiplex PCR. Sequenced on an Illumina HiSeq 4000. To build TCR beta libraries, CDR3 regions were amplified by Arm-PCR using iRepertoire HTBI primers. Before sequencing, the PCR products underwent gel purification. From the authors' description of their analysis: Gene usage analysis of CDR3 amino acid clonotypes used the approximately 62 TRBV and about 15 TRBJ segments found across samples. COPE and FqMerger were used to merge filtered high-quality paired reads into contigs. BLAST was used to align contigs to IMGT TRBV, TRBD and TRBJ reference genes, and CDR3 was defined according to IMGT. Any clonotype with a frequency above 0.1% was counted as a highly expanded clone. Repertoire diversity was measured by Shannon entropy, and V-J evenness by the Gini coefficient. Clonotypes shared by more than one individual were considered public. TCRdb took the public reads, trimmed them with fastp at Q25, ran MiXCR for clone calling and kept in-frame beta chains. Every distinct CDR3 protein forms one entry, paired with its most common genes and DNA. TCRdb, not the authors, supplied the V and J calls. The sample yields 350,000 to 500,000 distinct CDR3 sequences; 14% were counted once. Roughly 15% of the sample is taken by the ten largest.

This record comes from a study of regulatory T cells in long-lasting Graves disease (dated by TCRdb to the early 2020s). General notes on the study: In the newly diagnosed Graves' disease group, patients had been taking antithyroid drugs for less than 3 months. This study used TCR sequencing and RNA sequencing of peripheral blood to compare persistent Graves' disease patients against newly diagnosed Graves' disease patients. TCR sequencing covered around 13 persistent and 20 newly diagnosed Graves' disease patients, 33 samples in total. The study took place in China and was registered as a clinical trial. Here is what the overall study found, with its caveats: Persistent disease showed preferential use of TRBV28, TRBJ1-2 and TRBJ2-5, whereas newly diagnosed disease favored TRBV20-1 and TRBJ2-1. The authors acknowledged the small sample size as a limitation that may reduce accuracy. Lower TCR Shannon entropy and fewer highly expanded clones were observed in persistent Graves' disease patients than in newly diagnosed patients, which suggested clonal expansion. Only peripheral blood was studied, because thyroid tissue, the primary lesion, was inaccessible. Persistent patients shared more public clonotypes among themselves (2,741) than newly diagnosed patients did (over 900). Sequencing and analysis were limited to the TCR beta chain.

The time point label here, explained by the study, means: newly diagnosed GD, antithyroid drugs for less than 3 months. For both TCR sequencing and RNA sequencing, RNA was extracted from PBMCs using TRIzol. Graves' disease was diagnosed according to American Thyroid Association guidelines. Patients were recruited from an endocrinology department in Xi'an, China. From each patient, about 8.9 milliliters of peripheral blood was collected into an EDTA anticoagulant tube. PBMCs were isolated by Ficoll Paque Plus density gradient separation without further T cell sorting. An Agilent 2100 Bioanalyzer and agarose gel were used to check RNA quality, while a NanoDrop 2000 measured RNA concentration. In addition, the sample was reused for a study of T cells in Graves' hyperthyroidism and ophthalmopathy. As noted in the second study: Graves' hyperthyroidism was defined as stable when no progression to ophthalmopathy occurred over 18 months of follow-up. Hyperthyroidism patients were newly diagnosed, with disease duration under 2 months, and aged 18 to 65 years. Exclusion was applied to patients with uncontrolled infections, other autoimmune diseases, pregnancy or lactation. Diagnoses were established on the basis of clinical symptoms, serum thyroxine and TRAb, thyroid ultrasound, and orbital computed tomography. For the first round of RT-PCR on the TCR CDR3, the HTBI primer set was used together with the Qiagen OneStep RT-PCR kit. Most expanded thyroid clonotypes (frequency above 0.001) were also detected in blood, suggesting blood repertoires may reflect thyroid immune responses. A 13 V-J signature model separated ophthalmopathy from stable hyperthyroidism, with approximately 87% sensitivity and around 84% specificity in cross-validation and 80%/75% in testing. During validation, the model predicted progression to ophthalmopathy a median of about 5.9 months ahead of onset, with more than 60% sensitivity and 72% to 85% specificity. To identify TCR V-J signatures that set the groups apart, the researchers used a discovery cohort of 90 to 100 patients, made up of roughly 40 with Graves' ophthalmopathy and 55 to 65 with stable Graves' hyperthyroidism. An independent validation cohort of around 19 hyperthyroidism patients and over 15 patients who later progressed to ophthalmopathy tested prospective prediction of ophthalmopathy. The 75 to 100 discovery patients were randomly split 7:3 into training and test sets. In addition, the study compared T-cell repertoires in thyroid tissue and in blood from about six Graves' hyperthyroidism patients. Once sampling was done, hyperthyroidism patients were given methimazole at a starting dose of 30 mg daily, whereas ophthalmopathy patients were given high-dose intravenous methylprednisolone. A second multiplex PCR round built the libraries, followed by size selection and purification. Sequencing of the libraries was done on an Illumina HiSeq2000 using paired-end 100 bp reads. SOAPnuke was used to process the raw data, removing reads that contained adapters or uncalled bases, had a mean Phred below 15, or lacked an exact match to the constant primer or identifier. High-quality paired reads were merged with COPE v1.2.5, and unique nucleotide sequences were defined as clonotypes. MiTCR v1.1 was used to align clonotypes to the IMGT TRBV, TRBD and TRBJ reference segments. Analysis was restricted to V-J combinations with a frequency above 0.0001, which covered about 99% of repertoires. A TCS score was defined as the ratio of F50 (clonal expansion) to E x V (chaos), with BLOSUM62-based TCRdist applied between CDR3 peptides within each V-J. Welch's t-statistics and random forest reduced around 550 V-J features to 10 to 15, which were used in a naive Bayes classifier (R e1071). No statistical method was used to fix the sample size in advance, and group allocation was not hidden from the investigators. The paper describes TCR Vbeta CDR3 sequencing of about 140 peripheral blood samples, made up of some 40 ophthalmopathy patients, roughly 72 hyperthyroidism patients and some 17 progressor patients.

The sequence joins TRBV6-5 to TRBJ1-2, with the D gene too uncertain to name. The sequence derives from a woman in her forties or fifties with Graves disease. Donor details come from another sample of the same person, matched by shared clones. This sample comprised peripheral blood mononuclear cells (PBMCs), obtained at new diagnosis, from a patient treated with antithyroid drugs. The base sequence is TGTGCCAGCAGTTACGACGTATACTCAAATGGCTACACCTTC. This is translated as CASSYDVYSNGYTF.